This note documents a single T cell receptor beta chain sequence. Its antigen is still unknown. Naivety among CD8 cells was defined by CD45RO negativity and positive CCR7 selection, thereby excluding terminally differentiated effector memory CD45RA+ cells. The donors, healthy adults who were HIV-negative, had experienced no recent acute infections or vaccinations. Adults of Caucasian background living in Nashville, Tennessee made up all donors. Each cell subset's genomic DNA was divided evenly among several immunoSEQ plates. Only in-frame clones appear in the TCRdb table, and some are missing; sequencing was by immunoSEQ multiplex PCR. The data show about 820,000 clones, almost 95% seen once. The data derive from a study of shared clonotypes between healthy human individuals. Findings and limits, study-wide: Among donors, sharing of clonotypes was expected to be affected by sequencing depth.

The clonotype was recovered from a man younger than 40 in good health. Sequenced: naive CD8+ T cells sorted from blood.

The CDR3 nucleotides are TGTGCCAGCGACAGGGCGTTTGGCAATCAGCCCCAGCATTTT. Protein product: CASDRAFGNQPQHF. V and J are TRBV10-3 and TRBJ1-5; 7 bases are shared with TRBD1. The germline CDR1 and CDR2 sequences are ENHRY and SYGVKD. This CDR3 spans 14 amino acids. V was clipped by 10 bases and J by 2 bases; unmatched bases: 8.